These 27 T cell receptor beta chains came from one sample sequenced in a study of blood T cells in healthy people across ages (dated by TCRdb to about 2015). Library prep was done by 5' RACE. Sequencer: Illumina HiSeq 2500. A second PCR of roughly 7 to 12 cycles was run with a J-beta primer mix and a sample-barcoded 5' primer. Clones were called with MiXCR by TCRdb after fastp trimmed the public reads at Q25, and only in-frame beta chains were retained. Rows with one shared CDR3 protein collapse into an entry with the most common genes and DNA. This sample comprises just over 1 million distinct CDR3 sequences, 45% of them detected only once. The ten biggest clones cover approximately 17% of the sample. Sequencing was performed on blood. The source of these receptors is a woman between 55 and 75 years old in good health.

The chain couples TRBV5-8 to TRBJ2-5; no definite D call. The length of the CDR3 is 14 residues. The V gene lost 4 bases and the J gene lost 1 base, with 11 bases spanning the gap. CDR1 and CDR2 from the germline V gene are SGHTS and YDEGEE. The CDR3 reads CASSLPGVQETQYF. For the CDR3, the DNA is TGTGCCAGCAGCCTACCTGGGGTCCAAGAGACCCAGTACTTC.

V and J are TRBV7-9 and TRBJ1-2, with a weak D call TRBD1 (6 bases). Per the germline V gene, CDR1 is SEHNR and CDR2 is FQNEAQ (reference sequence). V was shortened by 1 base and J by 3 bases, with 9 bases between the two germline ends. The CDR3 sequence is 14 residues long. In nucleotides, the CDR3 is TGTGCCAGCAGCTTAGAACAGGGTGACTATGGCTACACCTTC. Its protein is CASSLEQGDYGYTF.

This clonotype was counted between two and nine times. The chain carries TRBV20-1 and TRBJ2-4, with D perhaps given as TRBD1 or TRBD2 (5 bases each). Matching the DNA end better, TRBJ2-7 makes the J call doubtful. In germline, CDR1 is DFQATT, CDR2 SNEGSKA (reference sequence). The CDR3 runs 14 residues. The chain's CDR3 is CSAMRGALRGEQYF. The CDR3, as DNA: TGCAGTGCTATGAGAGGGGCCCTAAGAGGCGAGCAGTACTTC.

This clonotype was seen at least ten times. CDR3 amino acids: CASSSRLAGGYEQYF. The CDR3 DNA sequence: TGTGCCAGCAGCTCTCGACTAGCGGGAGGATACGAGCAGTACTTC. The chain has TRBV6-2 or TRBV6-3 and TRBJ2-7; 13 positions match TRBD2. J gave up 4 bases and V 6 bases, and 6 bases lay outside the gene matches. The CDR3 runs 15 residues. Germline loops: CDR1 MNHEY, CDR2 SVGEGT.

Details on this clonotype: The junction and the germline gene differ at one end; a read error may be behind it. This sequence joins TRBV10-3 and TRBJ2-5; D is uncertain. The CDR3 is 15 residues long. CDR1 ENHRY and CDR2 SYGVKD come from the germline V gene. The CDR3 region has the DNA TGTACCATCAGTGAGTTGAGCGCCTCCGATGAGACCCAGTACTTC. Residues: CTISELSASDETQYF.

The rearrangement uses TRBV12-3 or TRBV12-4 and TRBJ2-7; TRBD1 might be the D (6 bases). CDR3 length: 14 amino acids. Between the trimmed V and J ends, which lost 2 bases and 3 bases, there was a span of 11 bases. CDR3 loop: CASSLYRQDYEQYF. CDR3 nucleotide sequence: TGTGCCAGCAGTTTATATAGACAGGACTACGAGCAGTACTTC.

The chain links TRBV6-1 to TRBJ2-1, with D unclear. V lost 1 base to trimming and J lost 4 bases, with 2 bases between them. There are 12 residues in the CDR3. Germline-derived CDR1 and CDR2 are MNHNS and SASEGT. CDR3 in amino acids: CASSEDYNEQFF. The CDR3 nucleotides read TGTGCCAGCAGTGAAGATTACAATGAGCAGTTCTTC.

The chain has TRBV7-8 and TRBJ2-5, with TRBD1 matching 8 bases. Germline CDR1 and CDR2: SGHVS and FQNEAQ. The CDR3 is 16 amino acids. V shed 5 bases, J shed 0 bases, and the junction held 8 bases outside the gene matches. The CDR3 loop is CASSARTGQYQETQYF. CDR3 DNA: TGTGCCAGCAGCGCCCGGACAGGGCAGTACCAAGAGACCCAGTACTTC.

At least ten counts were recorded for this clonotype. The J gene is TRBJ2-5, the V gene TRBV29-1; 11 bases are a match to TRBD2. With 3 bases clipped from V and 5 bases from J, the junction kept 2 bases outside the gene matches. Per germline, CDR1 SQVTM and CDR2 ANQGSEA. The CDR3 sequence is 13 residues long. Written as DNA, the CDR3 is TGCAGCGTTGATGCTAGCGGGGGGGAGACCCAGTACTTC. Translation: CSVDASGGETQYF.

This clonotype has just one count. V gene TRBV21-1 combines with J gene TRBJ2-7; no check of the table's D call, TRBD1, against the DNA was made. TRBV21-1 is annotated as a pseudogene. The CDR3 covers 15 residues. In DNA, the CDR3 is TGTGCCAGCAGCAAGGGAGAGGGGGGGTTCTACGAGCAGTACTTC. This sequence encodes CASSKGEGGFYEQYF.

This clonotype occurred a few times. V usage is TRBV5-1 and J usage is TRBJ2-1; 11 bases fit TRBD2. From germline, CDR1 is SGHRS and CDR2 YFSETQ. The ends lost 3 bases at V and 9 bases at J; junction bases unmatched: 11. The CDR3 consists of 16 residues. CDR3 protein: CASSSPGLAGLSEQFF. The CDR3, as DNA: TGCGCCAGCAGCTCGCCCGGACTAGCGGGTTTAAGTGAGCAGTTCTTC.

As concerns this clonotype: A much more abundant neighbour one base away suggests this may be a read error. This sequence joins TRBV20-1 and TRBJ2-1; 7 nucleotides line up with TRBD2. Germline assignment: CDR1 DFQATT and CDR2 SNEGSKA (reference sequence). CDR3 size: 14 residues. J was trimmed by 10 bases and V by 5 bases; bases with no gene match: 14. The CDR3 DNA reads TGCAGTGCTTACGGACTATCGGGAGGAGCAGAGCAGTTCTTC. Translating it yields CSAYGLSGGAEQFF.

In its sample, this clonotype was seen a few times. The rearrangement joins TRBV5-1 to TRBJ1-4; 12 bases are shared with TRBD1. Germline CDR1 SGHRS, CDR2 YFSETQ. V trimming: 4 bases; J trimming: 6 bases; junction bases outside the gene matches: 7. This CDR3 is built from 16 residues. This CDR3 reads CASSRDRGPGDEKLFF. Written as DNA, the CDR3 is TGCGCCAGCAGCCGGGACAGGGGGCCGGGCGATGAAAAACTGTTTTTT. Combining the CDR3 with reference TRBV5-1 and TRBJ1-4 gives the whole variable domain KAGVTQTPRYLIKTRGQQVTLSCSPISGHRSVSWYQQTPGQGLQFLFEYFSETQRNKGNFPGRFSGRQFSNSRSEMNVSTLELGDSALYLCASSRDRGPGDEKLFFGSGTQLSVL.

V gene TRBV6-2 or TRBV6-3 combines with J gene TRBJ1-1; 11 positions match TRBD1. V shed 7 bases, J shed 5 bases, and the junction held 18 bases outside the gene matches. The germline V gene encodes CDR1 MNHEY and CDR2 SVGEGT. This CDR3 is built from 18 residues. The CDR3 DNA sequence: TGTGCCAGCACCGATCCTGCTCGGGGGACAGGGGGTCGGACTGAAGCTTTCTTT. It translates to CASTDPARGTGGRTEAFF.

The chain couples TRBV29-1 to TRBJ2-5; TRBD1 matches at 7 bases. The end of the DNA is better explained by TRBJ2-7, so the J call may be wrong. Germline V gene data show CDR1 as SQVTM and CDR2 as ANQGSEA. The CDR3 has 12 amino acids. The CDR3 protein is CSVGDSFSEQYF. Here the CDR3 DNA reads TGCAGCGTTGGGGACAGCTTTTCCGAGCAGTACTTC.

J is TRBJ2-5 and V is TRBV7-9; 8 bases agree with TRBD1. The germline V gene encodes CDR1 SEHNR and CDR2 FQNEAQ (reference sequence). With V trimmed by 4 bases and J by 3 bases, 4 bases remained unmatched. The CDR3 is 14 amino acids. CDR3 coding DNA: TGTGCCAGCAGCTCATTGGGACAGGAAGAGACCCAGTACTTC. Translated, it gives CASSSLGQEETQYF.

The J gene is TRBJ2-1, the V gene TRBV7-2; 15 bases are shared with TRBD2. CDR1 is SGHTA, CDR2 FQGNSA, per germline. This CDR3 has 18 amino acids. The ends lost 5 bases at V and 5 bases at J; junction bases unmatched: 10. The CDR3 region is CASSPGLAGGLRDNEQFF. CDR3 nucleotide sequence: TGTGCCAGCAGCCCCGGACTAGCGGGAGGGTTGCGAGACAATGAGCAGTTCTTC.

The chain is built from TRBV20-1 and TRBJ2-3; unclear D gene. The germline gives CDR1 DFQATT, CDR2 SNEGSKA (reference sequence). The ends were cut back, 2 bases at V and 2 bases at J, with 11 bases in the middle. The CDR3 length is 14 residues. The DNA for the CDR3 is TGCAGTGCTAGACCGGCAGAGGCCACAGATACGCAGTATTTT. Protein sequence: CSARPAEATDTQYF.

The chain joins TRBV12-3 or TRBV12-4 to TRBJ2-5; 7 positions agree with TRBD2. CDR3 size: 14 residues. Trimming at V came to 4 bases and at J to 1 base, leaving 3 bases not matched to a gene. The CDR3 sequence is CASSWGGSQETQYF. The CDR3 DNA sequence: TGTGCCAGCAGTTGGGGAGGGTCCCAAGAGACCCAGTACTTC.

This chain joins TRBV6-1 and TRBJ2-5; TRBD1 or TRBD2 may be the D gene (5 bases each). V was clipped by 3 bases and J by 11 bases, with 16 bases between them. The CDR3 sequence is 13 residues long. Germline V gives CDR1 MNHNS, CDR2 SASEGT. This chain's CDR3 is CASSEGVGNEQYF. The CDR3 DNA reads TGTGCCAGCAGTGAGGGGGTTGGTAATGAGCAGTACTTC.

V gene TRBV2 combines with J gene TRBJ2-7; D is unresolved. Germline V gene sequence: CDR1 SNHLY, CDR2 FYNNEI. This CDR3 has 15 residues. The germline V and J ends were trimmed by 3 bases and 0 bases, with 12 bases remaining between them. The CDR3 loop is CASSDARFASYEQYF. In DNA, the CDR3 is TGTGCCAGCAGTGACGCCAGGTTTGCCTCCTACGAGCAGTACTTC. Using reference TRBV2 and TRBJ2-7 for the parts outside the CDR3, the full variable domain is EPEVTQTPSHQVTQMGQEVILRCVPISNHLYFYWYRQILGQKVEFLVSFYNNEISEKSEIFDDQFSVERPDGSNFTLKIRSTKLEDSAMYFCASSDARFASYEQYFGPGTRLTVT.

The J gene is TRBJ1-5, the V gene TRBV3-1; D gene uncertain. Germline-derived CDR1 and CDR2 are LGHDT and YNNKEL (reference sequence). Trimming shortened V by 0 bases and J by 4 bases, and 13 bases separated the two germline ends. This CDR3 spans 16 amino acids. The CDR3 DNA reads as TGTGCCAGCAGCCAAGATGGCGGAAGGAAGAATCAGCCCCAGCATTTT. It specifies CASSQDGGRKNQPQHF.

The chain carries TRBV6-1 and TRBJ1-5; D might be TRBD1 (6 bases). This CDR3 spans 14 amino acids. The germline V gene has CDR1 MNHNS and CDR2 SASEGT. V shed 6 bases and J shed 2 bases, with 11 bases lying between them. The CDR3 reads CASRHRDRNQPQHF. CDR3 nucleotides: TGTGCCAGCAGACACAGGGATCGCAATCAGCCCCAGCATTTT.

This clonotype has only a few counts. V usage is TRBV27 and J usage is TRBJ2-1; the match to TRBD2 covers 9 bases. This CDR3 spans 15 amino acids. V lost 1 base and J lost 5; bases outside the gene matches: 3. Germline V gene sequence: CDR1 MNHEY, CDR2 SMNVEV (reference sequence). The CDR3 DNA sequence: TGTGCCAGCAGTTTATTTCCTAGCGGGGACAATGAGCAGTTCTTC. Translation: CASSLFPSGDNEQFF.

The chain recombines TRBV6-5 with TRBJ1-1, with D tentatively TRBD1 (5 bases). With 5 bases removed from V and 5 bases from J, the gap between germline ends came to 12 bases. CDR3 length: 13 amino acids. Looked up from germline, CDR1 is MNHEY and CDR2 is SVGAGI. This chain's CDR3 is CASSPRGRTEAFF. The CDR3, as DNA: TGTGCCAGCAGTCCACGGGGCAGGACTGAAGCTTTCTTT.

V usage is TRBV21-1 and J usage is TRBJ1-6; no check of the table's D call, TRBD1, against the DNA was made. TRBV21-1 counts as a pseudogene. This CDR3 is built from 13 residues. CDR3 region: CASSNGRDSPLHF. In DNA, the CDR3 is TGTGCCAGCAGCAATGGGCGGGATTCACCCCTCCACTTT.

The chain employs TRBV6-5 and TRBJ2-7; TRBD2 is a possible D gene (5 bases). The CDR3 length is 17 residues. Germline V gives CDR1 MNHEY, CDR2 SVGAGI. The V and J ends lost 0 bases and 2 bases respectively, with 17 bases between them. This CDR3 reads CASSYSVGRAETYEQYF. The CDR3 DNA sequence: TGTGCCAGCAGTTACTCCGTCGGACGAGCGGAAACCTACGAGCAGTACTTC.